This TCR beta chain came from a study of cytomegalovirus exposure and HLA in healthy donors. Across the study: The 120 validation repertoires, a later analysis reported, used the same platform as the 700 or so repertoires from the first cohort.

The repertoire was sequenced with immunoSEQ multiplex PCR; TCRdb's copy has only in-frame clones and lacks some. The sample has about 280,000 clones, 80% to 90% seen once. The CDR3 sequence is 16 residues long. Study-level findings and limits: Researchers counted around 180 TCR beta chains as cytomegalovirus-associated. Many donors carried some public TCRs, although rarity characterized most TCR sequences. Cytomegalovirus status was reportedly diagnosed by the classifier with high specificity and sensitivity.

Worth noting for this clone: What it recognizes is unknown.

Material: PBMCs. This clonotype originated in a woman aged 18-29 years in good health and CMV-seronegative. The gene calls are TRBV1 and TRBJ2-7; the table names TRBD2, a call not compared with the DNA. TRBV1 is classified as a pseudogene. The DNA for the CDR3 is TGCACCAGCAGCCACGTTACTAGCGGGAGGTTCTACGAGCAGTACTTC. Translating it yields CTSSHVTSGRFYEQYF.